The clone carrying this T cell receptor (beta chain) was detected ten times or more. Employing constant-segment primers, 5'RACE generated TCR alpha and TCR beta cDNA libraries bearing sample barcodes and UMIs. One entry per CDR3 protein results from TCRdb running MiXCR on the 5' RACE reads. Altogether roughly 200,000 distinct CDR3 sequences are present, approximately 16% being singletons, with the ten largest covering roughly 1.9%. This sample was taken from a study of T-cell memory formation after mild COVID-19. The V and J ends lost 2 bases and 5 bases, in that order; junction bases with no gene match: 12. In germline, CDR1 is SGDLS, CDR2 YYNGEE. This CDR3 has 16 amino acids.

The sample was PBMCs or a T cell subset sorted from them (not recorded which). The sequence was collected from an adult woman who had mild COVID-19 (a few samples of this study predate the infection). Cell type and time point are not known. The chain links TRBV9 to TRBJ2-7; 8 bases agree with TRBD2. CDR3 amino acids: CASSVGGGNRINEQYF. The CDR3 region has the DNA TGTGCCAGCAGCGTCGGGGGGGGGAACCGTATCAACGAGCAGTACTTC.